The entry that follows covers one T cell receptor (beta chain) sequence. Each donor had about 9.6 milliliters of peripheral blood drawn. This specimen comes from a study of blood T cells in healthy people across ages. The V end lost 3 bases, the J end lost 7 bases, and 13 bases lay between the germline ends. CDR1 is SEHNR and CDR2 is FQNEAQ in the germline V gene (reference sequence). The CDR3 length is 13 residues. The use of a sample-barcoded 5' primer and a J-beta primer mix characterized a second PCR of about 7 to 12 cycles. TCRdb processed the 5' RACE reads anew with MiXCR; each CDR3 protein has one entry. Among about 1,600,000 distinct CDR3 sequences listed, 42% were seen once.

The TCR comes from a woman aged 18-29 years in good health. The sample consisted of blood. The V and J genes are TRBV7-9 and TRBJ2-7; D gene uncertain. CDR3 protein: CASSFSIDGEQYF. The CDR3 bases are TGTGCCAGCAGCTTCTCGATAGACGGGGAGCAGTACTTC.